The 32 T cell receptor beta chains below all came from one sample that was sequenced in a study of T cells after posttransplantation cyclophosphamide. Libraries were prepared by immunoSEQ multiplex PCR; TCRdb keeps only in-frame clonotypes and omits some of them. Of under 25,000 clones in the sample, 70% to 85% are singletons; the top ten hold 25% to 35%. Busulfan-fludarabine conditioning, marrow transplant, and cyclophosphamide on days +3 and +4 were administered. The specimen comprised PBMCs, sampled after an allogeneic stem cell transplant with post-transplant cyclophosphamide. Receptors originate from a male patient between 25 and 40 years old who received an allogeneic stem cell transplant from a related donor, was CMV-positive, and had acute GVHD only. A share of the T cells may be of graft donor origin.

The DNA for the CDR3 is TGTGCCAGCAGCTTAAGCCGACTAGATACGCAGTATTTT. It translates to CASSLSRLDTQYF. V is TRBV7-3 and J is TRBJ2-3; no reliable D call. Trimming stripped 1 base from V and 5 bases from J, with 7 bases between. Germline CDR1 SGHTA, CDR2 FQGTGA. This CDR3 comprises 13 residues.

This chain links TRBV7-6 with TRBJ1-1; no clear D gene. This CDR3 has 13 amino acids. V was clipped by 1 base and J by 1 base, with 4 bases between them. Per the germline V gene, CDR1 is SGHVS and CDR2 is FNYEAQ. CDR3 region: CASSLDRNTEAFF. The CDR3 region has the DNA TGTGCCAGCAGCTTAGACAGGAACACTGAAGCTTTCTTT.

CDR3 sequence: CASSSDRGTNYGYTF. The CDR3, as DNA: TGTGCCAGCAGCTCGGACAGGGGGACGAACTATGGCTACACCTTC. J is TRBJ1-2 and V is TRBV5-5; 10 bases align to TRBD1. The CDR3 consists of 15 residues. Germline V CDR1 and CDR2: SGHKS, YYEKEE (reference sequence). The V segment lost 3 bases and the J segment 2 bases; nucleotides outside the gene matches: 4. The full variable domain, rest sourced from reference TRBV5-5 and TRBJ1-2, is DAGVTQSPTHLIKTRGQQVTLRCSPISGHKSVSWYQQVLGQGPQFIFQYYEKEERGRGNFPDRFSARQFPNYSSELNVNALLLGDSALYLCASSSDRGTNYGYTFGSGTRLTVV.

The J gene is TRBJ2-1, the V gene TRBV7-2; 12 positions match TRBD2. V lost 3 bases, J lost 5 bases, and 2 bases stayed unmatched. The CDR3 loop spans 15 amino acids. CDR1 is SGHTA, CDR2 FQGNSA, per germline. CDR3 nucleotides: TGTGCCAGCAGCTTGGGACTAGCGGGCCACAATGAGCAGTTCTTC. The encoded protein is CASSLGLAGHNEQFF.

J is TRBJ2-7 and V is TRBV30; 8 positions match TRBD1. CDR1 and CDR2 from the germline V gene are GTSNPN and SVGIG (reference sequence). There are 13 residues in the CDR3. V shed 5 bases and J 7 bases; nucleotides not matched to a gene: 10. Written as DNA, the CDR3 is TGTGCCTGGGAAAACACAGGGGGAAGGGAGCAGTACTTC. Encoded protein: CAWENTGGREQYF.

The CDR3 region has the DNA TGTGCCCTCGGAGGAGGGGATACGCAGTATTTT. Amino acids: CALGGGDTQYF. This chain connects TRBV10-3 to TRBJ2-3, with a possible D match to TRBD2 (6 bases). Germline V gene sequence: CDR1 ENHRY, CDR2 SYGVKD. CDR3 length: 11 residues. The V end was cut by 11 bases, the J end by 6 bases, with 12 bases between.

J is TRBJ2-3 and V is TRBV9; 7 positions match TRBD1. The V gene end was trimmed by 2 bases and the J gene end by 2 bases; junction bases not matched to a gene: 5. Germline V gives CDR1 SGDLS, CDR2 YYNGEE. This CDR3 spans 15 amino acids. The CDR3 DNA is TGTGCCAGCAGCGTTGGGGGACAGACCACAGATACGCAGTATTTT. It is translated as CASSVGGQTTDTQYF.

This chain links TRBV11-3 with TRBJ2-5, with D possibly TRBD1 on 5 matching bases. The CDR3 spans 15 residues. Trimming took off 1 base at V and 1 base at J, with 10 bases between the two ends. Per germline, CDR1 SGHNT and CDR2 YENEEA. This CDR3 reads CASSLGQGFQETQYF. The CDR3 region has the DNA TGTGCCAGCAGCTTAGGTCAGGGTTTCCAAGAGACCCAGTACTTC.

This CDR3 is CASSPPGGASDTQYF. Here the CDR3 DNA reads TGTGCCAGCAGCCCTCCCGGGGGGGCTAGTGATACGCAGTATTTT. The V and J genes are TRBV5-4 and TRBJ2-3; TRBD2 agrees at 8 bases. The trim removed 4 bases at V and 6 bases at J, leaving 10 bases unmatched. This CDR3 is 15 amino acids long. From germline, CDR1 is SGHNT and CDR2 YYREEE (reference sequence).

The chain links TRBV4-2 to TRBJ1-2, with a tentative D call TRBD1 (5 bases). Germline V gene sequence: CDR1 LGHNA, CDR2 YNFKEQ. V lost 0 bases and J lost 2, with 10 bases in between. CDR3 length: 15 amino acids. Here the CDR3 DNA reads TGTGCCAGCAGCCAAGATTTGCGGGGGAACTATGGCTACACCTTC. Its protein is CASSQDLRGNYGYTF.

The rearrangement links TRBV28 to TRBJ1-3; no firm D call. There are 14 residues in the CDR3. Trimming left V 5 bases short and J 0 bases short, with 8 bases between. In germline, CDR1 is MDHEN, CDR2 SYDVKM. CDR3 DNA sequence: TGTGCCAGCAGTCCCTCTGTCTCTGGAAACACCATATATTTT. This translates into CASSPSVSGNTIYF.

The chain recombines TRBV19 with TRBJ2-5; the D gene is possibly TRBD1 (5 bases). The CDR3 loop spans 14 amino acids. The germline V gene has CDR1 LNHDA and CDR2 SQIVND (reference sequence). V was cut by 6 bases and J by 2 bases, with 13 bases left in between. Here the CDR3 DNA reads TGTGCCAGTAGACAAGGGGTTGGTCAAGAGACCCAGTACTTC. Encoded protein: CASRQGVGQETQYF.

The chain uses TRBV7-2 and TRBJ1-2; 7 nucleotides agree with TRBD1. Germline CDR1 is SGHTA and CDR2 is FQGNSA. The trim removed 1 base at V and 3 bases at J, leaving 5 bases unmatched. This CDR3 contains 15 residues. The CDR3 coding sequence is TGTGCCAGCAGCTTAGTGGACAGGTACGACTATGGCTACACCTTC. This translates into CASSLVDRYDYGYTF.

The chain joins TRBV7-2 to TRBJ1-2, with a possible D match to TRBD1 (6 bases). The germline V and J ends were trimmed by 5 bases and 4 bases, with 17 bases remaining between them. The germline gives CDR1 SGHTA, CDR2 FQGNSA. The CDR3 length is 15 residues. CDR3 sequence: CASSANPGAGYGYTF. CDR3 in DNA: TGTGCCAGCAGCGCTAATCCAGGGGCGGGCTATGGCTACACCTTC.

This chain joins TRBV13 and TRBJ1-2; 9 bases agree with TRBD1. The CDR3 is 16 amino acids. Looked up from germline, CDR1 is PRHDT and CDR2 is FYEKMQ (reference sequence). After removal of 5 bases from V and 4 bases from J, the junction contained 11 bases not matched to a gene. In DNA, the CDR3 is TGTGCCAGCAGCAAGGACAGGGGAGGCTCGAGCTATGGCTACACCTTC. This gives the protein CASSKDRGGSSYGYTF.

This chain connects TRBV5-1 to TRBJ1-2; possible D gene TRBD1, 6 bases. The V and J ends lost 5 bases and 6 bases respectively, with 17 bases between them. This CDR3 spans 14 amino acids. Germline V lookup: CDR1 SGHRS, CDR2 YFSETQ. In nucleotides, the CDR3 is TGCGCCAGCAGTACTACAGGGCCCCTCGATGGCTACACCTTC. It codes for CASSTTGPLDGYTF.

This chain joins TRBV11-2 and TRBJ1-2, with 9 positions matching TRBD1. The germline gives CDR1 SGHAT, CDR2 FQNNGV. The CDR3 spans 14 residues. Losses at the gene ends were 2 bases for V and 8 bases for J; bases not matched to a gene: 6. CDR3 nucleotide sequence: TGTGCCAGCAGCTTAACGGGACAGGGTACCGGCTACACCTTC. Residues: CASSLTGQGTGYTF.

The chain recombines TRBV19 with TRBJ1-2; the match to TRBD1 covers 10 bases. After removal of 7 bases from V and 7 bases from J, the junction contained 9 bases not matched to a gene. The germline CDR1 and CDR2 sequences are LNHDA and SQIVND (reference sequence). The CDR3 covers 14 residues. CDR3: CASTLDRGRGGYTF. CDR3 nucleotides: TGTGCCAGTACCCTCGACAGGGGGCGAGGTGGCTACACCTTC.

This chain links TRBV7-9 with TRBJ2-5; D is undetermined. The CDR3 extends over 12 amino acids. Trimming took 5 bases from V and 5 from J, leaving 9 bases between them. CDR1 is SEHNR and CDR2 is FQNEAQ in the germline V gene (reference sequence). The CDR3 nucleotides are TGTGCCAGCAGCCTAGGGCAGGAGACCCAGTACTTC. This codes for CASSLGQETQYF.

The rearrangement uses TRBV2 and TRBJ2-5, with TRBD2 identical over 7 bases. With V trimmed by 4 bases and J by 1 base, 6 bases remained unmatched. CDR1 is SNHLY, CDR2 FYNNEI, per germline. The CDR3 consists of 15 residues. As DNA, the CDR3 is TGTGCCAGCAGTGCGAGACGACTAGCCCAAGAGACCCAGTACTTC. This translates into CASSARRLAQETQYF.

This chain connects TRBV7-9 to TRBJ2-6, with 9 bases that match TRBD1. The CDR3 is 19 amino acids. Germline V CDR1 and CDR2: SEHNR, FQNEAQ (reference sequence). Trimming cost V 4 bases and J 1 base; bases outside gene matches: 11. Here the CDR3 DNA reads TGTGCCAGCAGCTATTCAAGGGACAGGGACTTTTCTGGGGCCAACGTCCTGACTTTC. Protein sequence: CASSYSRDRDFSGANVLTF.

This chain uses TRBV5-1 with TRBJ1-3, with a tentative D call TRBD1 (5 bases). CDR1 and CDR2 (germline): SGHRS, YFSETQ. V lost 0 bases to trimming and J lost 0 bases, with 10 bases between them. This CDR3 comprises 16 residues. In nucleotides, the CDR3 is TGCGCCAGCAGCTTGGCAGGGTCCTTCTCTGGAAACACCATATATTTT. This translates into CASSLAGSFSGNTIYF.

The CDR3 spells CASSPEQNYGYTF. In nucleotides, the CDR3 is TGTGCCAGCTCACCGGAACAGAACTATGGCTACACCTTC. V usage is TRBV18 and J usage is TRBJ1-2; D gene uncertain. The ends were cut back, 3 bases at V and 2 bases at J, with 7 bases in the middle. There are 13 residues in the CDR3. Germline CDR1 is KGHSH and CDR2 is LQKENI.

The table lists this clone with a few counts. The rearrangement joins TRBV4-2 to TRBJ2-1; the match to TRBD2 covers 9 bases. This CDR3 has 14 residues. Germline V gives CDR1 LGHNA, CDR2 YNFKEQ. J lost 4 bases, V lost 6 bases, and 4 bases had no gene match. CDR3 DNA sequence: TGTGCCAGCAGGGGGACTAGCTTTTACAATGAGCAGTTCTTC. Translation gives CASRGTSFYNEQFF.

The genes are TRBV27 and TRBJ1-2; 8 nucleotides line up with TRBD1. CDR3 length: 16 amino acids. V trimming: 5 bases; J trimming: 2 bases; junction bases outside the gene matches: 10. From germline, CDR1 is MNHEY and CDR2 SMNVEV (reference sequence). The CDR3 DNA reads TGTGCCAGCAGTACCCCGCAGGGGGCGCGGAACTATGGCTACACCTTC. Residues: CASSTPQGARNYGYTF.

This chain uses TRBV10-3 with TRBJ1-6; D unresolved. The germline V gene has CDR1 ENHRY and CDR2 SYGVKD. V was shortened by 6 bases and J by 5 bases, with 8 bases between the two germline ends. CDR3 length: 13 residues. The DNA for the CDR3 is TGTGCCATCAGGTGGGCCGATAATTCACCCCTCCACTTT. It encodes CAIRWADNSPLHF.

This chain joins TRBV2 and TRBJ2-3; TRBD2 aligns across 8 bases. Germline trimming cut 8 bases from V and 0 bases from J; bases unmatched to any gene: 7. Germline CDR1 and CDR2: SNHLY and FYNNEI. CDR3 length: 15 amino acids. The DNA of the CDR3 is TGTGCCAGCCCGGGGGGGCCGCCTAGCACAGATACGCAGTATTTT. Its translation: CASPGGPPSTDTQYF. The whole variable domain, remainder taken from reference TRBV2 and TRBJ2-3, is EPEVTQTPSHQVTQMGQEVILRCVPISNHLYFYWYRQILGQKVEFLVSFYNNEISEKSEIFDDQFSVERPDGSNFTLKIRSTKLEDSAMYFCASPGGPPSTDTQYFGPGTRLTVL.

The J gene is TRBJ2-5, the V gene TRBV18; 12 positions match TRBD2. The CDR3 extends over 17 amino acids. Germline V gives CDR1 KGHSH, CDR2 LQKENI. The trim removed 3 bases at V and 2 bases at J, leaving 7 bases unmatched. CDR3 in DNA: TGTGCCAGCTCACCGCGACTAGCGGGGGCCCGTCAAGAGACCCAGTACTTC. It yields the protein CASSPRLAGARQETQYF.

CDR3 DNA: TGCGCCAGCAGCCAAGGAACGGGACAGGGGGCTTTTAACTATGGCTACACCTTC. Translated: CASSQGTGQGAFNYGYTF. The chain carries TRBV4-3 and TRBJ1-2, with 12 nucleotides matching TRBD1. V lost 1 base to trimming and J lost 1 base; unmatched junction nucleotides: 7. Germline CDR1 LGHNA, CDR2 YSLEER. There are 18 residues in the CDR3.

The chain couples TRBV5-4 to TRBJ1-2, with 7 positions matching TRBD1. The CDR3 is 15 amino acids. Germline assignment: CDR1 SGHNT and CDR2 YYREEE (reference sequence). Germline trimming cut 5 bases from V and 4 bases from J; bases unmatched to any gene: 11. In nucleotides, the CDR3 is TGTGCCAGCAGGCGTAGACAGGGAGAAGGCTATGGCTACACCTTC. Residues: CASRRRQGEGYGYTF.

This rearrangement joins TRBV9 to TRBJ2-7; possibly TRBD2 for D (6 bases). CDR1 is SGDLS, CDR2 YYNGEE, per germline. Trimming took 4 bases from V and 0 from J, leaving 14 bases between them. CDR3 length equals 15 residues. The CDR3 DNA sequence: TGTGCCAGCAGCAGGTGGGGGGTCCCCTCCTACGAGCAGTACTTC. It codes for CASSRWGVPSYEQYF. The whole variable domain, filled in from reference TRBV9 and TRBJ2-7, reads DSGVTQTPKHLITATGQRVTLRCSPRSGDLSVYWYQQSLDQGLQFLIQYYNGEERAKGNILERFSAQQFPDLHSELNLSSLELGDSALYFCASSRWGVPSYEQYFGPGTRLTVT.

This chain links TRBV4-1 with TRBJ2-3, with 7 bases aligning to TRBD1. V trimming: 0 bases; J trimming: 5 bases; junction bases outside the gene matches: 11. The CDR3 runs to 17 residues. Germline V gene data show CDR1 as MGHRA and CDR2 as YSYEKL. CDR3 nucleotide sequence: TGCGCCAGCAGCCAAGACCCAAGACAGGGCCTCGGAGATACGCAGTATTTT. Translated: CASSQDPRQGLGDTQYF.